A selection of T cell receptor beta chains follows, all from one sample in a study of OX40 agonist ivuxolimab in advanced cancers. Method: immunoSEQ multiplex PCR; TCRdb's copy keeps in-frame clones and lacks some. The data hold tens of thousands of clones, with under 95% observed a single time. The input for sequencing was CD4+ or CD8+ T cells sorted from blood, taken in a trial of the OX40 agonist ivuxolimab. The origin of the receptors is an adult with an advanced solid tumor such as melanoma, head and neck, liver or kidney cancer. Each CDR3 is given with its conserved first and last residue. Each record gives: D gene, J gene, V gene, CDR3 DNA, CDR3 protein. D genes are given only for firm matches.

D gene: -; J gene: TRBJ1-2; V gene: TRBV4-1; CDR3 DNA: TGCGCCAGCAGCCAAGATAGTGTTTTAAGGGTCGGCTACACCTTC; CDR3 protein: CASSQDSVLRVGYTF
D gene: -; J gene: TRBJ2-5; V gene: TRBV4-1; CDR3 DNA: TGCGCCAGCAGCCGAGGCCCTAGAGAGACCCAGTACTTC; CDR3 protein: CASSRGPRETQYF
D gene: TRBD2; J gene: TRBJ2-7; V gene: TRBV7-8; CDR3 DNA: TGTGCCAGCAGGCCTAGCGGGATGCCCTCCTACGAGCAGTACTTC; CDR3 protein: CASRPSGMPSYEQYF
D gene: TRBD1; J gene: TRBJ1-1; V gene: TRBV28; CDR3 DNA: TGTGCCAGCAGTACCGCAGGGGGTATCACTGAAGCTTTCTTT; CDR3 protein: CASSTAGGITEAFF
D gene: -; J gene: TRBJ2-7; V gene: TRBV6-5; CDR3 DNA: TGTGCCAGCAGTTCGACAGCGTCCTACGAGCAGTACTTC; CDR3 protein: CASSSTASYEQYF
D gene: TRBD2; J gene: TRBJ2-7; V gene: TRBV19; CDR3 DNA: TGTGCCAGTAGTATTTCAATGTGTGTGAGCGGGAGGGTACACGAGCAGTACTTC; CDR3 protein: CASSISMCVSGRVHEQYF
D gene: TRBD1; J gene: TRBJ2-5; V gene: TRBV25-1; CDR3 DNA: TGTGCCAGCAGTGATTTAAGACAGGGGCTCCAAGAGACCCAGTACTTC; CDR3 protein: CASSDLRQGLQETQYF
D gene: -; J gene: TRBJ1-6; V gene: TRBV4-1; CDR3 DNA: TGCGCCAGCAGCCAAGTCGCAGGGCTAGATAATTCACCCCTCCACTTT; CDR3 protein: CASSQVAGLDNSPLHF
D gene: -; J gene: TRBJ1-1; V gene: TRBV27; CDR3 DNA: TGTGCCAGCAGTTTGGGCCCGAACACTGAAGCTTTCTTT; CDR3 protein: CASSLGPNTEAFF
D gene: -; J gene: TRBJ1-2; V gene: TRBV7-2; CDR3 DNA: TGTGCCAGCAGCTTACCTCCGACAGCCGCCAACTATGGCTACACCTTC; CDR3 protein: CASSLPPTAANYGYTF
D gene: -; J gene: TRBJ2-7; V gene: TRBV7-6; CDR3 DNA: TGTGCCAGCAGCTTAGCGGGGGAGCAGTACTTC; CDR3 protein: CASSLAGEQYF
D gene: TRBD1; J gene: TRBJ2-7; V gene: TRBV19; CDR3 DNA: TGTGCCAGTAGTCCCGGACAGGTCTACGAGCAGTACTTC; CDR3 protein: CASSPGQVYEQYF
D gene: -; J gene: TRBJ1-4; V gene: TRBV19; CDR3 DNA: TGTGCCAGTAAGCCCCCGACGAATGAAAAACTGTTTTTT; CDR3 protein: CASKPPTNEKLFF
D gene: -; J gene: TRBJ2-3; V gene: TRBV9; CDR3 DNA: TGTGCCAGCAGCTCAGAAGGAGTGGGGCCAGATACGCAGTATTTT; CDR3 protein: CASSSEGVGPDTQYF
D gene: -; J gene: TRBJ1-1; V gene: TRBV10-1; CDR3 DNA: TGCGCCAGCAGTGAGTCGGGCACTGAAGCTTTCTTT; CDR3 protein: CASSESGTEAFF
D gene: -; J gene: TRBJ1-1; V gene: TRBV5-1; CDR3 DNA: TGCGCCAGCAGCTTCAACGGACGGGATTTGAACACTGAAGCTTTCTTT; CDR3 protein: CASSFNGRDLNTEAFF
D gene: TRBD1; J gene: TRBJ1-1; V gene: TRBV11-2; CDR3 DNA: TGTGCCAGCAGCCCCGAGGGGACAGTTATGAACACTGAAGCTTTCTTT; CDR3 protein: CASSPEGTVMNTEAFF
D gene: -; J gene: TRBJ2-5; V gene: TRBV5-1; CDR3 DNA: TGCGCCAGCAGCTTGAGTAGTTACCAGTACTTC; CDR3 protein: CASSLSSYQYF
D gene: -; J gene: TRBJ2-5; V gene: TRBV5-5; CDR3 DNA: TGTGCCAGCAGCTTAACGGGCCCCTTAGAGACCCAGTACTTC; CDR3 protein: CASSLTGPLETQYF
D gene: -; J gene: TRBJ2-2; V gene: TRBV25-1; CDR3 DNA: TGTGCCAGCTGGGGCGGGGAGCTGTTTTTT; CDR3 protein: CASWGGELFF
D gene: TRBD2; J gene: TRBJ2-5; V gene: TRBV28; CDR3 DNA: TGTGCCAGCAGTGGGACTAGCGGTCAAGAGACCCAGTACTTC; CDR3 protein: CASSGTSGQETQYF
D gene: TRBD2; J gene: TRBJ2-1; V gene: TRBV4-2; CDR3 DNA: TGTGCCAGCAGCCGACAGGGTTTGCTAGCGGGAGGAATGGACAATGAGCAGTTCTTC; CDR3 protein: CASSRQGLLAGGMDNEQFF